This TCR beta chain appears in the sequencing data of a study of shared clonotypes between healthy human individuals. For every subset, genomic DNA was evenly distributed across several immunoSEQ plates. The table came from immunoSEQ multiplex PCR; TCRdb's copy has only in-frame clones and leaves some out. The sample holds about 450,000 clones, around 80% seen once. The CDR3 is 14 amino acids. V shed 2 bases and J shed 2 bases, with 8 bases lying between them. CDR1 is SGHNT, CDR2 YYREEE, per germline (reference sequence). This clone was found a few times. The chain combines TRBV5-4 with TRBJ2-4; D might be TRBD1 (6 bases). This receptor was identified in a woman aged 40 to 49 in good health. Some clones in this sample may be carry-over from other donors' samples. The sequenced sample consisted of PBMCs. The CDR3 DNA follows: TGTGCCAGCAGCTTCCAGGGGTCCAAAAACATTCAGTACTTC. Its translation is CASSFQGSKNIQYF.